These T cell receptor beta chains were read from a single sample in a study of blood T cell repertoires in COVID-19. Sequencing used immunoSEQ multiplex PCR; TCRdb keeps in-frame clones, though not all of them. Of approximately 200,000 clones detected, around 80% appear once; the ten largest clones hold approximately 5.3%. The specimen was peripheral blood. Every receptor here comes from a human donor in a cohort sampled during active COVID-19. Both conserved end residues are part of each CDR3.

>TRBJ2-7|TRBV19
CASSIGTSGIVYEQYF
>TRBJ1-4|TRBV5-1
CASSLGAGADEKLFF
>TRBJ1-1|TRBV28
CASSLTGQGKEAFF
>TRBJ2-7|TRBV4-1
CASSHRTGGSYEQYF
>TRBJ1-6|TRBV4-1
CASSQTQGSPLHF
>TRBJ1-2|TRBV18
CASSPRGLPHGYTF
>TRBJ2-7|TRBV30
CAWRWGYSGAYEQYF
>TRBJ2-3|TRBV7-9
CASTLRGSTDTQYF
>TRBJ2-7|TRBV5-1
CASSLLGQGGYEQYF
>TRBJ2-2|TRBV5-4
CASSDRTQGPGELFF
>TRBJ2-1|TRBV13
CASSSTLAGFYNEQFF